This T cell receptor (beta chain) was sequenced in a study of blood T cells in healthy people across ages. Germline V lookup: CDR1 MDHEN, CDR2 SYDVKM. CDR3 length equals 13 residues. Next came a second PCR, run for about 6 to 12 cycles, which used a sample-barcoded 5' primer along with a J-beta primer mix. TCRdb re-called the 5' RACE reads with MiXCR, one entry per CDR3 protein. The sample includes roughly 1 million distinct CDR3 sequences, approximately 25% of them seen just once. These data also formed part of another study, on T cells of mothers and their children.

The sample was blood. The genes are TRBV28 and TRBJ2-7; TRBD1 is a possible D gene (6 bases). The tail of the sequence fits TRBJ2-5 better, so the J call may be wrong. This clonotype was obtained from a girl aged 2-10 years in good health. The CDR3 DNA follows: TGTGCCAGCACCATACAGGGAGAAGAGACCCAGTACTTC. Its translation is CASTIQGEETQYF.